The 14 T cell receptor beta chains below come from one sample, sequenced in a study of vaccination effects on CD4 cells after COVID-19. Their recognized antigens are unknown. Ahead of sequencing, the ViraFEST assay grew antigen-specific CD4+ T cells using viral peptide pools. The culture ran for 10 days before CD4+ T cells were isolated. SARS-CoV-2 infected the person between March and December 2020, as confirmed by PCR. The table came from immunoSEQ multiplex PCR; TCRdb's copy has only in-frame clones and leaves some out. The top ten clones hold over 4.5% of a sample with roughly 70,000 clones, around 70% of them seen once. Sequencing was performed on CD4+ T cells from PBMCs cultured with HIV peptides, taken before COVID-19 vaccination. Subset in this sample: HIV-1 Nef peptide pool negative control/reference culture. All receptors come from a human donor who had a prior SARS-CoV-2 infection.

This clone has only a few counts. The chain uses TRBV5-1 and TRBJ1-6; D is unresolved. V was pared by 0 bases and J by 0 bases, with 4 bases between. In germline, CDR1 is SGHRS, CDR2 YFSETQ. The CDR3 has 15 residues. CDR3 amino acids: CASSLGSSYNSPLHF. CDR3 bases: TGCGCCAGCAGCTTGGGGAGCTCCTATAATTCACCCCTCCACTTT.

The chain recombines TRBV2 with TRBJ2-5; no firm D call. Trimming cost V 3 bases and J 3 bases, with 5 bases left between them. Germline CDR1 reads SNHLY; CDR2 reads FYNNEI. The CDR3 runs 12 residues. CDR3 loop: CASSEWEETQYF. CDR3 nucleotide sequence: TGTGCCAGCAGTGAGTGGGAAGAGACCCAGTACTTC.

This clone was counted a single time. The rearrangement joins TRBV4-1 to TRBJ1-2; TRBD1 is a possible D gene (5 bases). The germline V and J ends were trimmed by 2 bases and 3 bases, with 13 bases remaining between them. The CDR3 is 15 residues long. CDR1 and CDR2 (germline): MGHRA, YSYEKL. Here the CDR3 DNA reads TGCGCCAGCAGCCAAAGGGGCAGGGATGACTATGGCTACACCTTC. Its protein product is CASSQRGRDDYGYTF.

This clone has only a few counts. The chain employs TRBV10-3 and TRBJ1-1, with D hard to call. From germline, CDR1 is ENHRY and CDR2 SYGVKD. The CDR3 runs to 11 residues. V gave up 4 bases and J gave up 3 bases, with 3 bases separating them. CDR3 nucleotide sequence: TGTGCCATCAGTGGGGACACTGAAGCTTTCTTT. This translates into CAISGDTEAFF.

V and J are TRBV4-2 and TRBJ1-2, with D unclear. The CDR3 loop spans 13 amino acids. Germline CDR1 LGHNA, CDR2 YNFKEQ. Deletions cut 3 bases from V and 3 bases from J, with 8 bases between. CDR3 bases: TGTGCCAGCAGCCATACTGCCTACTATGGCTACACCTTC. This sequence encodes CASSHTAYYGYTF.

This chain links TRBV7-3 with TRBJ1-1; D not certain. V was trimmed by 1 base and J by 7 bases, leaving 13 bases between them. CDR3 length: 14 amino acids. CDR1 and CDR2 from the germline V gene are SGHTA and FQGTGA. In nucleotides, the CDR3 is TGTGCCAGCAGCTTAATTCGGAGGGAACATGAAGCTTTCTTT. Its translation is CASSLIRREHEAFF.

J is TRBJ1-1 and V is TRBV6-2 or TRBV6-3; D is perhaps TRBD1 (6 bases). V lost 4 bases and J lost 5, with 23 bases in between. Germline CDR1 MNHEY, CDR2 SVGEGT. There are 17 residues in the CDR3. The CDR3 DNA is TGTGCCAGCAGTTTAGTCAGGGGCCGCGGAGAAGGGACTGAAGCTTTCTTT. Amino acid sequence: CASSLVRGRGEGTEAFF.

The chain links TRBV19 to TRBJ1-6; 7 nucleotides match TRBD1. Per germline, CDR1 LNHDA and CDR2 SQIVND (reference sequence). The CDR3 consists of 15 residues. V was clipped by 8 bases and J by 7 bases; unmatched bases: 11. The CDR3 loop is CASVKRTGYNSPLHF. The CDR3 DNA follows: TGTGCCAGTGTTAAAAGGACAGGTTACAATTCACCCCTCCACTTT.

V gene TRBV29-1 combines with J gene TRBJ2-3; possibly TRBD2 for D (6 bases). Trimming removed 6 bases at V and 3 bases at J, with 19 bases between. Looked up from germline, CDR1 is SQVTM and CDR2 is ANQGSEA. The CDR3 totals 15 residues. CDR3 in DNA: TGCAGCGTCACCGGGGGACGGAGGAGGACAGATACGCAGTATTTT. This translates into CSVTGGRRRTDTQYF.

V and J are TRBV7-9 and TRBJ2-4; 7 bases match TRBD2. The CDR3 is 16 amino acids. Per the germline V gene, CDR1 is SEHNR and CDR2 is FQNEAQ (reference sequence). V lost 4 bases and J lost 0; bases outside the gene matches: 6. The CDR3 bases are TGTGCCAGCAGCTCTGGGGGGGTCCGAGCCAAAAACATTCAGTACTTC. Translating gives CASSSGGVRAKNIQYF.

The V and J genes are TRBV3-1 (or the pseudogene TRBV3-2) and TRBJ2-7; D not certain. This CDR3 has 14 residues. Germline CDR1 is LGHDT and CDR2 is YNNKEL (reference sequence). Trimming pared 1 base from V and 5 bases from J, leaving 12 bases between. CDR3 coding DNA: TGTGCCAGCAGCCAAGCCGTAGGGCTCCACGAGCAGTACTTC. Translating gives CASSQAVGLHEQYF.

In its sample, this clone was seen once. The V gene is TRBV5-6, the J gene TRBJ1-2; D call uncertain. V lost 0 bases and J lost 1, with 7 bases in between. Germline CDR1 reads SGHDT; CDR2 reads YYEEEE. This CDR3 is 14 amino acids long. Written as DNA, the CDR3 is TGTGCCAGCAGCTTGGTCCAAAATAACTATGGCTACACCTTC. The encoded protein is CASSLVQNNYGYTF.

The genes are TRBV5-5 and TRBJ2-7; tentatively, D is TRBD2 (5 bases). Per the germline V gene, CDR1 is SGHKS and CDR2 is YYEKEE (reference sequence). The CDR3 has 15 amino acids. V lost 3 bases to trimming and J lost 4 bases, with 17 bases between them. CDR3 nucleotide sequence: TGTGCCAGCAGCTCCGACGGTGGAGGCGTTTACGAGCAGTACTTC. Translation: CASSSDGGGVYEQYF.

This clone showed up just a few times. This sequence joins TRBV7-8 and TRBJ2-5; D may be TRBD1 or TRBD2 (5 bases each). Trimming left V 4 bases short and J 5 bases short, with 14 bases between. The CDR3 covers 14 residues. CDR1 is SGHVS and CDR2 is FQNEAQ in the germline V gene. CDR3: CASSSLRGAETQYF. CDR3 bases: TGTGCCAGCAGCTCCCTTCGGGGCGCCGAGACCCAGTACTTC.